A single sample gave rise to the 28 T cell receptor beta chains below, sequenced in a study of human T cells and chemical hapten exposure. Time point reported: pre-sensitization, week 0. Sample treatment: therapeutic diphenylcyclopropenone sensitization with weekly scalp DPC. TCRdb recomputed calls from the RACE reads with MiXCR, one row per CDR3 protein. This table holds about 87,000 distinct CDR3 sequences, 9.6% found once. The source material was whole blood, sampled in connection with sensitization to the hapten diphenylcyclopropenone (DPC). The receptor source for this set is a woman aged 40 to 50 with alopecia areata. Some clones in this sample may be carry-over from other donors' samples.

This clonotype was seen repeatedly, ten times or more. The chain uses TRBV12-3 or TRBV12-4 and TRBJ2-3; D is uncertain. Deletions cut 6 bases from V and 0 bases from J, with 10 bases between. This CDR3 comprises 14 residues. The CDR3 sequence: CASSPSISTDTQYF. CDR3 nucleotide sequence: TGTGCCAGCAGCCCATCGATTAGCACAGATACGCAGTATTTT.

This clonotype showed up just a few times. This chain connects TRBV5-1 to TRBJ2-7, with unresolved D. Looked up from germline, CDR1 is SGHRS and CDR2 is YFSETQ. The CDR3 length is 14 residues. The V and J ends lost 6 bases and 0 bases respectively, with 13 bases between them. The CDR3 reads CASTPVWGSYEQYF. DNA for the CDR3: TGCGCCAGCACCCCCGTGTGGGGCTCCTACGAGCAGTACTTC.

The chain links TRBV7-2 to TRBJ2-3; D remains unclear. This CDR3 is 13 amino acids long. V dropped 2 bases and J dropped 5 bases, with 8 bases sitting between them. The germline gives CDR1 SGHTA, CDR2 FQGNSA. The CDR3 DNA sequence: TGTGCCAGCAGCTTATTATGGGGAGATACGCAGTATTTT. This sequence encodes CASSLLWGDTQYF.

This clonotype has a count of ten or more. The V call is TRBV2, the J call TRBJ2-2, with D hard to call. The CDR3 runs to 14 residues. The V gene's germline CDR1 is SNHLY and CDR2 FYNNEI. V lost 2 bases, J lost 4 bases, and 8 bases lay in between. The DNA of the CDR3 is TGTGCCAGCAGTGAAAATTGGGTCACCGGGGAGCTGTTTTTT. Protein product: CASSENWVTGELFF.

This clonotype was recorded at least ten times. The V and J genes are TRBV2 and TRBJ1-3; D possibly corresponds to TRBD1 (5 bases). The germline V gene encodes CDR1 SNHLY and CDR2 FYNNEI. The CDR3 length is 14 residues. V lost 4 bases, J lost 0 bases, and 7 bases lay in between. The CDR3 loop reads CASSAGGSGNTIYF. DNA of the CDR3: TGTGCCAGCAGTGCGGGGGGCTCTGGAAACACCATATATTTT.

About this clonotype: This clone may be a read error of a much larger clone one base away. The gene calls are TRBV18 and TRBJ2-4, with 12 bases aligning to TRBD1. The germline CDR1 and CDR2 sequences are KGHSH and LQKENI. The CDR3 loop spans 15 amino acids. The CDR3 loop is CAGSGQGATQNIQYF. CDR3 nucleotides: TGTGCCGGCTCGGGACAGGGGGCCACGCAAAACATTCAGTACTTC.

CDR3 loop: CASSLNAGTGAATDTQYF. The CDR3 DNA reads TGTGCCAGCAGTTTAAATGCGGGGACCGGGGCCGCCACAGATACGCAGTATTTT. The chain combines TRBV28 with TRBJ2-3, with TRBD2 as a possible D gene (6 bases). The V and J ends lost 2 bases and 2 bases respectively, with 20 bases between them. The CDR3 spans 18 residues. Germline V gene lookup returns CDR1 MDHEN and CDR2 SYDVKM.

The CDR3 reads CASSQERDWVNYGYTF. Written as DNA, the CDR3 is TGCGCCAGCAGCCAAGAACGGGATTGGGTGAACTATGGCTACACCTTC. V is TRBV4-1 and J is TRBJ1-2, with D hard to call. V dropped 0 bases and J dropped 2 bases, with 13 bases sitting between them. Germline loops: CDR1 MGHRA, CDR2 YSYEKL. CDR3 size: 16 residues.

This clonotype was picked up many times. The chain combines TRBV12-3 or TRBV12-4 with TRBJ1-1; 10 positions agree with TRBD1. V gave up 6 bases and J gave up 8 bases; unmatched junction bases: 6. This CDR3 spans 13 amino acids. The chain's CDR3 is CASRSGQGVEAFF. DNA for the CDR3: TGTGCCAGCAGAAGCGGACAGGGGGTGGAAGCTTTCTTT.

The chain has TRBV7-9 and TRBJ2-3, with D unresolved. V lost 7 bases, J lost 1 base, and 9 bases lay in between. The length of the CDR3 is 13 residues. Germline CDR1 and CDR2: SEHNR and FQNEAQ (reference sequence). CDR3 DNA: TGTGCCAGCACCCACGCGGGCACAGATACGCAGTATTTT. Translation gives CASTHAGTDTQYF.

This clonotype was counted at least ten times. This rearrangement joins TRBV29-1 to TRBJ2-1; the D call may be TRBD1 or TRBD2 (7 bases each). The length of the CDR3 is 12 residues. Germline V gene sequence: CDR1 SQVTM, CDR2 ANQGSEA. V lost 7 bases to trimming and J lost 6 bases, with 13 bases between them. CDR3: CSGGGQTNEQFF. The CDR3 DNA reads TGCAGCGGGGGGGGACAGACCAATGAGCAGTTCTTC.

The chain carries TRBV19 and TRBJ1-5; D possibly corresponds to TRBD1 (6 bases). The CDR3 extends over 15 amino acids. Germline V gives CDR1 LNHDA, CDR2 SQIVND (reference sequence). Trimming took 3 bases from V and 1 from J, leaving 10 bases between them. CDR3 residues: CASSMGAGSNQPQHF. CDR3 nucleotides: TGTGCCAGTAGTATGGGGGCCGGGAGCAATCAGCCCCAGCATTTT.

This clonotype was observed a handful of times. CDR3 bases: TGTGCCTGGAGTGTATCCGCAGATACGCAGTATTTT. Translating gives CAWSVSADTQYF. The chain has TRBV30 and TRBJ2-3, with D unclear. The CDR3 sequence is 12 residues long. Trimming left V 0 bases short and J 4 bases short, with 5 bases between. Germline V CDR1 and CDR2: GTSNPN, SVGIG (reference sequence).

The chain carries TRBV6-6 and TRBJ2-2; D is possibly TRBD1 (6 bases). The CDR3 has 15 amino acids. V was cut by 5 bases and J by 1 base, with 11 bases left in between. CDR1 and CDR2 from the germline V gene are MNHNY and SVGAGI (reference sequence). Here the CDR3 reads CASSHQQGNTGELFF. As DNA, the CDR3 is TGTGCCAGCAGTCACCAACAGGGGAACACCGGGGAGCTGTTTTTT.

This clonotype was detected ten times or more. The chain employs TRBV25-1 and TRBJ2-2; 11 bases match TRBD1. J gave up 6 bases and V 6 bases, and 3 bases lay outside the gene matches. This CDR3 is 14 amino acids long. In germline, CDR1 is MGHDK, CDR2 SYGVNS. The CDR3 spells CASSRDRGAGELFF. CDR3 DNA sequence: TGTGCCAGCAGCCGGGACAGGGGGGCCGGGGAGCTGTTTTTT.

This clonotype occurred many times. This chain links TRBV6-5 with TRBJ1-5; D is possibly TRBD1 (5 bases). The V end was cut by 0 bases, the J end by 3 bases, with 18 bases between. In germline, CDR1 is MNHEY, CDR2 SVGAGI. CDR3 length: 18 residues. CDR3 in amino acids: CASSYSARGGANNQPQHF. CDR3 nucleotides: TGTGCCAGCAGTTACTCGGCCCGGGGAGGGGCAAACAATCAGCCCCAGCATTTT.

This clonotype was detected only a few times. The rearrangement uses TRBV6-5 and TRBJ2-7; no reliable D call. Trimming took off 5 bases at V and 5 bases at J, with 16 bases between the two ends. The CDR3 contains 14 residues. CDR1 and CDR2 (germline): MNHEY, SVGAGI. CDR3 sequence reads: CASSPVAETHEQYF. The CDR3 DNA reads TGTGCCAGCAGTCCCGTAGCAGAAACCCACGAGCAGTACTTC.

This clonotype was observed a few times. The genes are TRBV13 and TRBJ2-7; 7 nucleotides line up with TRBD1. Germline trimming cut 1 base from V and 6 bases from J; bases unmatched to any gene: 3. CDR3 size: 13 residues. CDR1 is PRHDT and CDR2 is FYEKMQ in the germline V gene (reference sequence). The CDR3 region is CASSLETGREQYF. Here the CDR3 DNA reads TGTGCCAGCAGCTTAGAGACAGGGCGCGAGCAGTACTTC.

This clonotype was found a few times. The chain combines TRBV11-2 with TRBJ1-1; D is ambiguous. V gave up 5 bases and J gave up 4 bases, with 8 bases separating them. Germline CDR1 is SGHAT and CDR2 is FQNNGV. The CDR3 loop spans 12 amino acids. CDR3 residues: CASSPGTTEAFF. CDR3 bases: TGTGCCAGCAGCCCGGGCACCACTGAAGCTTTCTTT.

This clonotype occurred many times. This sequence joins TRBV9 and TRBJ2-3, with D perhaps TRBD2 (5 bases). The V end was cut by 0 bases, the J end by 3 bases, with 14 bases between. The CDR3 sequence is 16 residues long. CDR1 SGDLS and CDR2 YYNGEE come from the germline V gene. The CDR3 coding sequence is TGTGCCAGCAGCGTAGCTATCAGGAGCGGTACAGATACGCAGTATTTT. It yields the protein CASSVAIRSGTDTQYF.

The sample holds many counts of this clonotype. The V call is TRBV6-2 or TRBV6-3, the J call TRBJ1-1; D is possibly TRBD1 (6 bases). The length of the CDR3 is 17 residues. V was pared by 10 bases and J by 0 bases, with 24 bases between. CDR1 is MNHEY and CDR2 is SVGEGT in the germline V gene. CDR3 bases: TGTGCCACCCGAGTGCCCCGGACAGCCCTAATGAACACTGAAGCTTTCTTT. It translates to CATRVPRTALMNTEAFF.

This clonotype was detected only a few times. The chain employs TRBV12-3 or TRBV12-4 and TRBJ2-3; the D call may be TRBD1 or TRBD2 (5 bases each). The CDR3 totals 15 residues. V lost 3 bases and J lost 0, with 10 bases in between. CDR3 loop: CASSFSGDSTDTQYF. CDR3 sequence (DNA): TGTGCCAGCAGTTTCTCCGGGGACAGCACAGATACGCAGTATTTT.

J is TRBJ2-1 and V is TRBV12-3 or TRBV12-4; D not certain. The CDR3 runs 11 residues. Trimming took off 3 bases at V and 5 bases at J, with 2 bases between the two ends. The CDR3 DNA follows: TGTGCCAGCAGTTTTCACAATGAGCAGTTCTTC. Its translation is CASSFHNEQFF.

This clonotype was recorded a few times. The V and J genes are TRBV20-1 and TRBJ1-2; D call uncertain. The V end was cut by 6 bases, the J end by 8 bases, with 16 bases between. This CDR3 is built from 12 residues. Germline-derived CDR1 and CDR2 are DFQATT and SNEGSKA (reference sequence). Here the CDR3 reads CSAEIGQVGYTF. The CDR3 DNA follows: TGCAGTGCCGAGATCGGCCAAGTAGGCTACACCTTC.

This clonotype was seen a handful of times. CDR3 protein: CSAERAAGANVLTF. In DNA form, the CDR3 reads TGCAGTGCTGAGAGGGCGGCTGGGGCCAACGTCCTGACTTTC. J is TRBJ2-6 and V is TRBV20-1, with a possible D match to TRBD2 (5 bases). The CDR3 sequence is 14 residues long. Germline V gene lookup returns CDR1 DFQATT and CDR2 SNEGSKA (reference sequence). Trimming cost V 5 bases and J 2 bases, with 10 bases left between them.

J is TRBJ1-6 and V is TRBV5-1; D gene ambiguous. Germline V CDR1 and CDR2: SGHRS, YFSETQ. CDR3 length: 15 amino acids. The V gene lost 4 bases and the J gene lost 0 bases, with 8 bases spanning the gap. CDR3 sequence: CASSPSSSYNSPLHF. As DNA, the CDR3 is TGCGCCAGCAGCCCCTCGAGCTCCTATAATTCACCCCTCCACTTT.

This clonotype showed up many times. The V gene is TRBV6-2 or TRBV6-3, the J gene TRBJ1-1; the D gene is possibly TRBD1 (5 bases). Trimming removed 6 bases from V and 8 bases from J, with 10 bases in between. The CDR3 spans 11 residues. Germline V CDR1 and CDR2: MNHEY, SVGEGT. The CDR3 DNA sequence: TGTGCCAGCAGGAGGGGAGAGGAAGCTTTCTTT. It encodes CASRRGEEAFF.

The table lists this clonotype with many counts. V and J are TRBV12-3 or TRBV12-4 and TRBJ2-3; 14 bases are shared with TRBD2. The CDR3 runs to 18 residues. The trim removed 5 bases at V and 0 bases at J, leaving 7 bases unmatched. The CDR3 bases are TGTGCCAGCAGTCTCCGACTAGCGGGGGGGCTTAGCACAGATACGCAGTATTTT. Encoded protein: CASSLRLAGGLSTDTQYF.